This TCR beta chain derives from a study of blood T cell repertoires in COVID-19. This CDR3 region has 13 residues. V lost 6 bases to trimming and J lost 5 bases, with 13 bases between them. In the original workflow: Amplifying reference gene primers gave estimates of nucleated cell counts. TCRdb's table, derived via immunoSEQ multiplex PCR, lists solely in-frame clones and lacks some. The V and J calls and clone size come from that table; D and trimming were worked out from the DNA. This sample has about 310,000 clones; over 85% occur once, and the top ten carry about 8.4%. The sequencing sample was made of PBMCs or T cells enriched from blood (not recorded which). The chain recombines TRBV12-3 or TRBV12-4 with TRBJ1-1; D not resolved. This receptor was taken from a woman aged 25 to 45 who had recovered from COVID-19. The CDR3 reads CASRGVLATEAFF. CDR3 DNA: TGTGCCAGCAGGGGAGTTTTGGCGACTGAAGCTTTCTTT.